These 6 T cell receptor beta chains share one sample of origin, sequenced in a study of CD8+CD57+ T cells in acquired aplastic anemia. According to the study, genomic DNA was the template for TCR beta VDJ and CDR3 profiling. TCRdb itself ran the reads through MiXCR, one entry per CDR3 protein. The sample consists of around 500,000 distinct CDR3 sequences, less than 35% of them appearing once. Whoever was chosen for sequencing had shown CD8+CD57+ cell expansion by flow cytometry. Sequencing was performed on sorted CD4+, CD8+, or CD8+CD57+ T cells (not recorded which) from PBMCs. Every receptor here comes from a human donor with aplastic anemia.

This clonotype was counted only a few times. The junction and the germline gene differ at one end; a read error may be behind it. The chain is built from TRBV24-1 and TRBJ1-5, with a possible D match to TRBD1 (6 bases). The CDR3 is 13 residues long. Germline CDR1 KGHDR, CDR2 SFDVKD. CDR3 residues: CASSSGGGSPQHF. CDR3 coding DNA: TGTGCCAGCAGTTCTGGGGGCGGGTCGCCCCAGCATTTT.

At least ten counts were recorded for this clonotype. This rearrangement joins TRBV20-1 to TRBJ1-6; 9 nucleotides agree with TRBD1. The CDR3 is made up of 14 amino acids. CDR1 is DFQATT and CDR2 is SNEGSKA in the germline V gene (reference sequence). Trimming took 1 base from V and 12 from J; bases not matched to a gene: 7. The CDR3 sequence: CSARAQDRGRPLHF. The CDR3 DNA reads as TGCAGTGCTAGAGCGCAGGACAGGGGAAGACCCCTCCACTTT.

The chain carries TRBV20-1 and TRBJ2-2; D remains ambiguous. Trimming stripped 0 bases from V and 7 bases from J, with 9 bases between. Per the germline V gene, CDR1 is DFQATT and CDR2 is SNEGSKA (reference sequence). The CDR3 extends over 13 amino acids. CDR3 nucleotide sequence: TGCAGTGCTAGAGAATCCCCCAGCGGGGAGCTGTTTTTT. This translates into CSARESPSGELFF.

This clonotype has more than one count but fewer than ten. This chain connects TRBV20-1 to TRBJ1-1, with D possibly TRBD1 on 5 matching bases. The CDR3 contains 16 residues. Germline CDR1 reads DFQATT; CDR2 reads SNEGSKA (reference sequence). Trimming cost V 3 bases and J 1 base, with 18 bases left between them. CDR3 sequence reads: CSARGDGRTGNTEAFF. Written as DNA, the CDR3 is TGCAGTGCTAGGGGGGATGGCCGGACGGGGAACACTGAAGCTTTCTTT.

This clonotype was detected once. CDR3 sequence reads: CASSLPSTGPSPLHF. For the CDR3, the DNA is TGTGCCAGTAGCTTACCATCGACAGGGCCCTCACCCCTCCACTTT. The chain has TRBV19 and TRBJ1-6, with TRBD1 identical over 7 bases. Trimming took 6 bases from V and 10 from J; bases not matched to a gene: 12. The germline V gene has CDR1 LNHDA and CDR2 SQIVND (reference sequence). The CDR3 spans 15 residues.

The chain carries TRBV30 and TRBJ1-1, with D possibly being TRBD1 (5 bases). The germline V gene has CDR1 GTSNPN and CDR2 SVGIG (reference sequence). V was clipped by 5 bases and J by 8 bases, with 15 bases between them. This CDR3 is built from 12 residues. The CDR3 loop reads CAWSFAGGEAFF. In nucleotides, the CDR3 is TGTGCCTGGTCGTTTGCGGGGGGAGAAGCTTTCTTT.